Only a few counts were recorded for the clone carrying this TCR beta chain. Antigen unknown. This entry belongs to a study of cytomegalovirus exposure and HLA in healthy donors. Study findings and constraints: Later, an analysis showed that TCR beta chains associated with HLA were more clonally expanded than others that were equally common.

The PCR was carried out with 60 Vbeta primers and 13 Jbeta primers. The table came from immunoSEQ multiplex PCR; TCRdb's copy has only in-frame clones and leaves some out. The top ten clones hold roughly 8.6% of a sample with 95,000 to 150,000 clones, more than 60% of them seen once. The germline CDR1 and CDR2 sequences are SGHTA and FQGTGA. V dropped 5 bases and J dropped 0; count of bases not matched to a gene: 3. This CDR3 contains 15 residues. What was sequenced was PBMCs. The genes are TRBV7-3 and TRBJ2-1, with TRBD2 identical over 8 bases. The receptor was derived from a woman between 35 and 50 years old in good health and CMV-seropositive. CDR3 sequence: CASSGGRSSYNEQFF. The CDR3 coding sequence is TGTGCCAGCAGCGGCGGGAGGAGCTCCTACAATGAGCAGTTCTTC.